The clone carrying this TCR beta chain was recorded at least ten times. This specimen belongs to a study of blood T cells in healthy people across ages. This CDR3 has 11 amino acids. Trimming left V 5 bases short and J 11 bases short, with 15 bases between. Germline loops: CDR1 DFQATT, CDR2 SNEGSKA (reference sequence). Combining a sample-barcoded 5' primer with a J-beta primer mix, a second PCR ran for about 7 to 11 cycles. Via MiXCR, TCRdb re-called the 5' RACE reads, giving one row per CDR3 protein. The table lists some 710,000 distinct CDR3 sequences, about a fifth of them singletons, with under 25% in the top ten.

The origin of this receptor is a man in his sixties or seventies in good health. Specimen: blood. This sequence joins TRBV20-1 and TRBJ1-1; weak D call: TRBD1 (6 bases). CDR3 residues: CSASSRGEAFF. CDR3 in DNA: TGCAGTGCTTCGAGTAGGGGGGAGGCTTTCTTT.